The T cell receptor beta chain described here comes from a study of control samples from healthy donors and cancer patients. The CDR3 sequence is 14 residues long. V shed 5 bases, J shed 5 bases, and the junction held 8 bases outside the gene matches. Germline CDR1 reads LNHDA; CDR2 reads SQIVND (reference sequence). Some clones are missing from TCRdb's copy, which holds only in-frame ones; the method was immunoSEQ multiplex PCR. In the table there are around 120,000 clones, 93% of which are singletons. Sequenced: blood. The clonotype comes from a man under 40 in good health. The chain has TRBV19 and TRBJ2-5; 7 positions agree with TRBD2. CDR3 in DNA: TGTGCCAGTAGTGGCTACGCGGGGGAGGAGACCCAGTACTTC. This codes for CASSGYAGEETQYF. The complete variable domain, with remaining parts taken from reference TRBV19 and TRBJ2-5, reads DGGITQSPKYLFRKEGQNVTLSCEQNLNHDAMYWYRQDPGQGLRLIYYSQIVNDFQKGDIAEGYSVSREKKESFPLTVTSAQKNPTAFYLCASSGYAGEETQYFGPGTRLLVL.